This T cell receptor (beta chain) derives from a study of siplizumab effects on memory and regulatory T cells. Study conclusions and caveats: Treg-derived clones made up an average of roughly 66% of mappable alloreactive CD4+ clones with siplizumab and approximately 30% in controls.

This table comes from immunoSEQ multiplex PCR, and its TCRdb copy is limited to in-frame clones, with some not included. The table lists some 100,000 clones, 75% to 95% of them singletons. Germline CDR1 MNHNS, CDR2 SASEGT. The CDR3 runs to 14 residues. V was trimmed by 3 bases and J by 4 bases, leaving 10 bases between them. This clone is a singleton in its sample. Its antigen is not identified. The V gene is TRBV6-1, the J gene TRBJ1-5; a weak D match, TRBD1 (5 bases). The sequencing input was CD4+ T cells sorted from blood. The receptor comes from a human donor in good health. Some clones in this sample may be carry-over from other donors' samples. CDR3 sequence reads: CASSETGRNQPQHF. The CDR3 DNA follows: TGTGCCAGCAGTGAGACGGGGCGGAATCAGCCCCAGCATTTT.